The 11 T cell receptor beta chains given below trace back to one sample, sequenced in a study of blood T cell repertoires in COVID-19. Assay: immunoSEQ multiplex PCR; the TCRdb copy retains only in-frame clones and omits some. The sample lists some 96,000 clones; roughly 80% were seen once. The sequencing input was peripheral blood. The receptors shown here come from a human donor in a cohort sampled during active COVID-19.

The chain links TRBV6-5 to TRBJ2-1; the D gene is possibly TRBD1 (6 bases). Germline V gives CDR1 MNHEY, CDR2 SVGAGI. The CDR3 covers 13 residues. Trimming pared 7 bases from V and 4 bases from J, leaving 11 bases between. The CDR3 DNA reads TGTGCCAGCACAAGACAGGAGTACAATGAGCAGTTCTTC. It translates to CASTRQEYNEQFF.

The chain recombines TRBV15 with TRBJ2-1, with 10 nucleotides matching TRBD1. The CDR3 is 14 residues long. The ends lost 6 bases at V and 5 bases at J; junction bases unmatched: 4. The germline V gene encodes CDR1 LNHNV and CDR2 YYDKDF (reference sequence). CDR3 coding DNA: TGTGCCACCAGGAGGGACAGGGGCCACAATGAGCAGTTCTTC. This encodes CATRRDRGHNEQFF.

The rearrangement uses TRBV9 and TRBJ1-6, with D perhaps matching TRBD1 (5 bases). Germline assignment: CDR1 SGDLS and CDR2 YYNGEE. The CDR3 is made up of 16 amino acids. Deletions cut 0 bases from V and 0 bases from J, with 7 bases between. CDR3 loop: CASSVGQSSYNSPLHF. CDR3 nucleotides: TGTGCCAGCAGCGTAGGACAGAGCTCCTATAATTCACCCCTCCACTTT.

The chain carries TRBV19 and TRBJ2-2; D is ambiguous. The V end lost 0 bases, the J end lost 4 bases, and 6 bases lay between the germline ends. The CDR3 is 14 amino acids. Germline lookup yields CDR1 LNHDA and CDR2 SQIVND (reference sequence). Here the CDR3 DNA reads TGTGCCAGTAGTATAGATCTTAGCACCGGGGAGCTGTTTTTT. It codes for CASSIDLSTGELFF.

With regard to this clone: A read error may produce the germline difference seen at one junction end. The V and J genes are TRBV7-7 and TRBJ2-7; D not resolved. Germline V gene data show CDR1 as SSHAT and CDR2 as FNYEAQ (reference sequence). The CDR3 length is 14 residues. The CDR3: CASSLVCPYYEQYF. The CDR3 DNA reads as TGTGCTAGCAGCTTAGTTTGTCCTTACTACGAGCAGTACTTC.

The chain uses TRBV2 and TRBJ1-1; 7 bases align to TRBD1. Trimming removed 5 bases from V and 4 bases from J; junction bases left unmatched: 13. The CDR3 loop spans 16 amino acids. The germline CDR1 and CDR2 sequences are SNHLY and FYNNEI. In nucleotides, the CDR3 is TGTGCCAGCAGTACGGGGGACAGTAGGACTTTCACTGAAGCTTTCTTT. Its translation: CASSTGDSRTFTEAFF. Looking up the rest from reference TRBV2 and TRBJ1-1 gives the full variable domain: EPEVTQTPSHQVTQMGQEVILRCVPISNHLYFYWYRQILGQKVEFLVSFYNNEISEKSEIFDDQFSVERPDGSNFTLKIRSTKLEDSAMYFCASSTGDSRTFTEAFFGQGTRLTVV.

The chain recombines TRBV6-1 with TRBJ1-1; TRBD1 is a possible D gene (5 bases). This CDR3 comprises 14 residues. Trimming removed 0 bases at V and 11 bases at J, with 16 bases between. The germline V gene has CDR1 MNHNS and CDR2 SASEGT. The CDR3 DNA reads as TGTGCCAGCAGTGAAGCCAGGCTGGCAGGGTTGGCTTTCTTT. It specifies CASSEARLAGLAFF.

V gene TRBV6-5 combines with J gene TRBJ2-1, with 12 nucleotides matching TRBD2. CDR1 is MNHEY and CDR2 is SVGAGI in the germline V gene. The CDR3 runs 14 residues. J gave up 6 bases and V 6 bases, and 3 bases lay outside the gene matches. The CDR3 sequence: CASSSSGGVNEQFF. In nucleotides, the CDR3 is TGTGCCAGCAGCTCTAGCGGGGGGGTCAATGAGCAGTTCTTC.

The chain carries TRBV2 and TRBJ2-5; D unresolved. CDR3 length: 12 amino acids. With 5 bases removed from V and 5 bases from J, the gap between germline ends came to 9 bases. Per germline, CDR1 SNHLY and CDR2 FYNNEI. The CDR3 here is CASSTSAETQYF. The CDR3 nucleotides are TGTGCCAGCAGTACGAGTGCCGAGACCCAGTACTTC.

The J gene is TRBJ2-7, the V gene TRBV9; maybe TRBD2 (7 bases). Germline V gene lookup returns CDR1 SGDLS and CDR2 YYNGEE. The CDR3 loop spans 17 amino acids. Trimming removed 4 bases at V and 2 bases at J, with 22 bases between. The CDR3 region is CASSTPSGGGSPYEQYF. The CDR3 DNA sequence: TGTGCCAGCAGCACCCCCTCGGGCGGGGGCTCGCCCTACGAGCAGTACTTC.

The V and J genes are TRBV28 and TRBJ1-5; 9 positions agree with TRBD1. CDR1 and CDR2 (germline): MDHEN, SYDVKM. This CDR3 contains 14 residues. Trimming at V came to 6 bases and at J to 10 bases, leaving 10 bases not matched to a gene. CDR3 DNA: TGTGCCAGCAGCCAGGGACAGGGTGAATCTCCCCAGCATTTT. It encodes CASSQGQGESPQHF.